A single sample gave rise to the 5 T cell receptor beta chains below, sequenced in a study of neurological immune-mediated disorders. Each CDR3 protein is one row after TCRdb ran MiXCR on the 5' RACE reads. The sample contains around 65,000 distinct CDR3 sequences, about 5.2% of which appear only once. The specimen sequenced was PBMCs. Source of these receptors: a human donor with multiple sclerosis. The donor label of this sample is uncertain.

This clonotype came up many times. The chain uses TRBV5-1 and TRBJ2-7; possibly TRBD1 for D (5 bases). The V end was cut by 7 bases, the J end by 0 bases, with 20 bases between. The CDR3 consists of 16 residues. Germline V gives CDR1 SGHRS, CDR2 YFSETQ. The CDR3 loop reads CASRMAFGQTSYEQYF. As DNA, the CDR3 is TGCGCCAGCCGAATGGCGTTTGGACAAACCTCCTACGAGCAGTACTTC.

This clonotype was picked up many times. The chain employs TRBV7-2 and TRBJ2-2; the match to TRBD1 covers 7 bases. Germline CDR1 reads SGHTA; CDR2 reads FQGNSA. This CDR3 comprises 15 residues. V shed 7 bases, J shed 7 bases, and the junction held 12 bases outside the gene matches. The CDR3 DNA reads TGTGCCAGCATCGTCCGAACAGGGGCGGGCGGGGAGCTGTTTTTT. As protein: CASIVRTGAGGELFF. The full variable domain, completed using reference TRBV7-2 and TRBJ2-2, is GAGVSQSPSNKVTEKGKDVELRCDPISGHTALYWYRQSLGQGLEFLIYFQGNSAPDKSGLPSDRFSAERTGGSVSTLTIQRTQQEDSAVYLCASIVRTGAGGELFFGEGSRLTVL.

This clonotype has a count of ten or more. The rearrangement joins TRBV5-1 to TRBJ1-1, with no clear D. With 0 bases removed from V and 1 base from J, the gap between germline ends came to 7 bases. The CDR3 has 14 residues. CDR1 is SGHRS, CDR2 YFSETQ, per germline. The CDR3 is CASSLDGWNTEAFF. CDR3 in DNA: TGCGCCAGCAGCTTGGACGGATGGAACACTGAAGCTTTCTTT.

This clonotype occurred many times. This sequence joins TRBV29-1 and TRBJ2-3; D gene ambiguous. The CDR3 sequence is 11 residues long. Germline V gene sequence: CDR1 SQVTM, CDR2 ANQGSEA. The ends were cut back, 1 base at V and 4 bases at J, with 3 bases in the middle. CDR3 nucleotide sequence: TGCAGCGTTGAAGGAGCAGATACGCAGTATTTT. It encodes CSVEGADTQYF.

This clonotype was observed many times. The CDR3 reads CASSLGLAGNTGELFF. The CDR3 bases are TGTGCCAGCAGCTTGGGACTAGCGGGGAACACCGGGGAGCTGTTTTTT. The chain combines TRBV5-6 with TRBJ2-2, with TRBD2 matching 10 bases. The J segment lost 1 base and the V segment lost 0 bases, leaving 0 bases of the junction unmatched. CDR1 SGHDT and CDR2 YYEEEE come from the germline V gene. The CDR3 covers 16 residues.